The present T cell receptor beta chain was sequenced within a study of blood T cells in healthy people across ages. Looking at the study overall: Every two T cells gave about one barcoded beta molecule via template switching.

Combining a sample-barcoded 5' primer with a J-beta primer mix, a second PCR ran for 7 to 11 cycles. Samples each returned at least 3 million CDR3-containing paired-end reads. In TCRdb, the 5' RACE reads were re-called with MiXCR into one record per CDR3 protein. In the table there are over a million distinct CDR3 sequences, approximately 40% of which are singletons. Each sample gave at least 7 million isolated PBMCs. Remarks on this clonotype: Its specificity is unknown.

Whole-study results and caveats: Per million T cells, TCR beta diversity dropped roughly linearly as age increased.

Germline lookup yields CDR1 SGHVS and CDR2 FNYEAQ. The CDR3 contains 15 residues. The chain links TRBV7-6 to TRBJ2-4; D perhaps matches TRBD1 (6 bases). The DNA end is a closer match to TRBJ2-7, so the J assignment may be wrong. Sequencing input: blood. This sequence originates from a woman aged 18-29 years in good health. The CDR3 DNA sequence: TGTGCCAGCAGCTTGGGAACAGGGCCTCCCTACGAGCAGTACTTC. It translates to CASSLGTGPPYEQYF.